Listed below are T cell receptor beta chains from one sample, sequenced in a study of blood T cell repertoires in COVID-19. Assay: immunoSEQ multiplex PCR; the TCRdb copy retains only in-frame clones and omits some. The table records over 200,000 clones, over 80% of them present only once. Material for sequencing was peripheral blood. Source of these receptors: a human donor in a cohort sampled during active COVID-19. Both conserved end residues are part of each CDR3. The order of the fields is D gene, clone size, V gene, J gene, CDR3 protein, CDR3 DNA. D genes are given only for firm matches. Size tells how often a clone was seen (once, few, many) or the class of an expanded clone, and some rows leave it out.

>-|-|TRBV7-2|TRBJ1-1
CASSIDRGTEAFF
TGTGCCAGCAGTATAGACCGCGGGACTGAAGCTTTCTTT
>-|-|TRBV6-6|TRBJ1-3
CASRGTLPGNTIYF
TGTGCCAGCAGAGGGACACTTCCTGGAAACACCATATATTTT
>TRBD2|-|TRBV2|TRBJ2-1
CASSSGGSYNEQFF
TGTGCCAGCAGTAGCGGGGGCTCCTACAATGAGCAGTTCTTC
>-|-|TRBV14|TRBJ1-3
CASSPGVRGNTIYF
TGTGCCAGCAGCCCGGGGGTACGGGGAAACACCATATATTTT
>-|-|TRBV28|TRBJ2-7
CASSPPLGQVHYEQYF
TGTGCCAGCAGTCCCCCCCTGGGCCAAGTACACTACGAGCAGTACTTC
>-|-|TRBV19|TRBJ1-1
CASSITGRTEAFF
TGTGCCAGTAGTATAACAGGGCGTACTGAAGCTTTCTTT
>TRBD2|-|TRBV5-6|TRBJ2-7
CASSLEFRTSGSYEQYF
TGTGCCAGCAGCTTGGAATTCCGGACTAGCGGGAGTTACGAGCAGTACTTC
>-|-|TRBV7-9|TRBJ1-1
CASSLGRGLHTEAFF
TGTGCCAGCAGCTTAGGGCGGGGTTTGCACACTGAAGCTTTCTTT
>TRBD1|-|TRBV6-4|TRBJ1-1
CASREDRGGTEAFF
TGTGCCAGCAGGGAGGACAGGGGGGGCACTGAAGCTTTCTTT
>-|few|TRBV19|TRBJ1-1
CASSGRGGNTEAFF
TGTGCCAGTAGTGGTAGGGGAGGGAACACTGAAGCTTTCTTT
>TRBD1|few|TRBV5-1|TRBJ1-2
CASSLEGGRGLGGYTF
TGCGCCAGCAGCTTGGAAGGTGGCAGGGGGCTGGGTGGCTACACCTTC
>-|-|TRBV11-3|TRBJ1-1
CASSLSGDPNTEAFF
TGTGCCAGCAGCTTATCGGGGGACCCGAACACTGAAGCTTTCTTT
>-|few|TRBV12-3/TRBV12-4|TRBJ1-2
CASSKQEGYGYTF
TGTGCCAGCAGCAAACAGGAGGGGTATGGCTACACCTTC
>-|-|TRBV2|TRBJ1-3
CASSGERGSGNTIYF
TGTGCCAGCAGTGGGGAGCGGGGTTCTGGAAACACCATATATTTT
>-|-|TRBV6-2/TRBV6-3|TRBJ2-7
CASRPDTSYEQYF
TGTGCCAGCAGACCTGACACGTCCTACGAGCAGTACTTC
>TRBD1|few|TRBV4-3|TRBJ2-1
CASSQAGGTGGNEQFF
TGCGCCAGCAGCCAAGCTGGGGGGACAGGGGGCAATGAGCAGTTCTTC
>TRBD2|-|TRBV5-6|TRBJ2-1
CASSPLRLAGSEQFF
TGTGCCAGCAGCCCCCTTAGACTAGCGGGAAGTGAGCAGTTCTTC
>-|-|TRBV6-6|TRBJ1-1
CASSYSMANTEAFF
TGTGCCAGCAGTTACTCGATGGCTAACACTGAAGCTTTCTTT
>TRBD2|-|TRBV5-4|TRBJ2-7
CASSLGTSGTYEQYF
TGTGCCAGCAGCTTGGGGACTAGCGGGACCTACGAGCAGTACTTC
>TRBD1|-|TRBV5-1|TRBJ2-5
CASSLGRGRETQYF
TGCGCCAGCAGCTTGGGCAGGGGGCGGGAGACCCAGTACTTC
>-|-|TRBV6-5|TRBJ1-1
CASSYQDRMNTEAFF
TGTGCCAGCAGTTATCAAGACAGAATGAACACTGAAGCTTTCTTT
>-|once|TRBV6-2/TRBV6-3|TRBJ2-2
CASSSLGELFF
TGTGCCAGCAGTTCGCTAGGGGAGCTGTTTTTT
>-|-|TRBV20-1|TRBJ1-3
CSAKQGNTIYF
TGCAGTGCCAAACAAGGAAACACCATATATTTT
>TRBD1|-|TRBV28|TRBJ2-7
CASSFWTGGIEQYF
TGTGCCAGCAGTTTCTGGACAGGGGGGATCGAGCAGTACTTC
>-|-|TRBV20-1|TRBJ1-5
CSASVEAISNQPQHF
TGCAGTGCTAGTGTGGAGGCTATAAGCAATCAGCCCCAGCATTTT
>-|-|TRBV24-1|TRBJ2-7
CATSVQGGEQYF
TGTGCCACCAGTGTCCAGGGTGGCGAGCAGTACTTC
>-|-|TRBV6-1|TRBJ1-6
CASSEPRGRNSPLHF
TGTGCCAGCAGTGAACCTCGAGGGAGGAATTCACCCCTCCACTTT
>-|-|TRBV5-1|TRBJ1-4
CASSLGGLNEKLFF
TGCGCCAGCAGCTTAGGAGGGTTAAATGAAAAACTGTTTTTT
>TRBD2|-|TRBV11-2|TRBJ2-1
CASSTTGGNEQFF
TGTGCCAGCAGCACTACCGGGGGGAATGAGCAGTTCTTC
>-|-|TRBV7-9|TRBJ1-2
CASTRRGLQLYGYTF
TGTGCCAGCACACGCCGGGGTTTACAGCTCTATGGCTACACCTTC
>-|-|TRBV9|TRBJ2-7
CASSGSYSYEQYF
TGTGCCAGCAGCGGTTCGTACTCTTACGAGCAGTACTTC
>-|few|TRBV19|TRBJ1-1
CASSLSMNTEAFF
TGTGCCAGTAGTCTTAGTATGAACACTGAAGCTTTCTTT
>TRBD1|-|TRBV18|TRBJ2-6
CASSPKTGNPGANVLTF
TGTGCCAGCTCACCGAAGACAGGGAACCCTGGGGCCAACGTCCTGACTTTC
>TRBD1|-|TRBV6-1|TRBJ1-5
CASSERDRGLSNQPQHF
TGTGCCAGCAGTGAACGGGACAGGGGGTTAAGCAATCAGCCCCAGCATTTT
>-|many|TRBV29-1|TRBJ1-1
CSGSHGQSNTEAFF
TGCAGCGGGTCCCATGGACAGTCTAACACTGAAGCTTTCTTT